The present TCR beta chain was sequenced within a study of tumor-infiltrating lymphocytes in primary liver carcinoma. For the study at large: Men and women, 30 to 69 years of age, made up the patients. Recorded tumor stage was T1-T3 N0M0, with diameters of roughly 4 to 11 cm. Per sample, productive TCRbeta reads numbered roughly 3.65 to 7.5 million, similar across tissue types.

General study points: With p = 0.039, the top-250-clone fraction in tumors significantly exceeded that in blood.

As for this clonotype: What it binds is not known.

Trimming left V 4 bases short and J 7 bases short, with 14 bases between. The CDR3 loop spans 13 amino acids. Germline CDR1 reads SQVTM; CDR2 reads ANQGSEA. TCR beta cDNA was made from 500 ng total RNA with a constant-region primer. Amplification in three nested multiplex PCR rounds with slightly modified ARM-PCR gave rise to TCR beta libraries. Investigators reported that the first two PCR rounds, at 10 cycles each, used TRBV1-TRBV30 forward primers with a C-beta reverse primer. TCRdb independently ran MiXCR on the multiplex PCR reads; one entry per CDR3 protein. The sample contains approximately 45,000 distinct CDR3 sequences, approximately 71% of which appear only once. From unsorted bulk tissue weighing about 20-33 mg, DNA and RNA were co-extracted.

This chain links TRBV29-1 with TRBJ2-1; D possibly corresponds to TRBD2 (5 bases). The sample consisted of tumor-adjacent normal liver tissue. The clonotype was recovered from a woman younger than 45 with primary liver carcinoma and hepatitis B virus infection. CDR3 nucleotides: TGCAGCGTTGGGAGTCATGACTATAATGAGCAGTTCTTC. It codes for CSVGSHDYNEQFF.